This T cell receptor beta chain is drawn from a study of blood T cell repertoires in COVID-19. Study summary: Samples taken during acute and convalescent COVID-19 were collected in the United States, Italy and Spain.

Only one count was recorded for this clone. Germline CDR1 is MGHRA and CDR2 is YSYEKL. The junction had 14 bases not matched to a gene; V was cut back by 2 bases and J by 5 bases. This CDR3 contains 19 residues. Profiled with immunoSEQ multiplex PCR; TCRdb holds only in-frame clones, not every one. Altogether 200,000 to 250,000 clones are present, approximately 79% being singletons, with the ten largest covering roughly 4.6%. Sequenced input: peripheral blood. The genes are TRBV4-1 and TRBJ1-5; 11 positions agree with TRBD1. This TCR derives from a woman older than 75 with active or convalescent COVID-19. CDR3 coding DNA: TGCGCCAGCAGCCAAAGTCGGGGGGCCGGGACAGGGGGTGATCAGCCCCAGCATTTT. Translated: CASSQSRGAGTGGDQPQHF.